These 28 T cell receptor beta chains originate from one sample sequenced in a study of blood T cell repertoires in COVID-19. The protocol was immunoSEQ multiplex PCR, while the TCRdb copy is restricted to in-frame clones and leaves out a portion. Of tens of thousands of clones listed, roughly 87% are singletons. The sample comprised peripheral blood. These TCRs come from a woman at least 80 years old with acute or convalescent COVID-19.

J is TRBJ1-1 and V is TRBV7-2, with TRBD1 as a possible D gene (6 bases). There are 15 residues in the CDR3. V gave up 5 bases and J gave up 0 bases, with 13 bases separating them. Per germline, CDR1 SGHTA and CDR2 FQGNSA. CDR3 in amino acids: CASSRWTALNTEAFF. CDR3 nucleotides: TGTGCCAGCAGCCGTTGGACAGCTCTGAACACTGAAGCTTTCTTT. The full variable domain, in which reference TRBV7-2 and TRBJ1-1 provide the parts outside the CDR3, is GAGVSQSPSNKVTEKGKDVELRCDPISGHTALYWYRQSLGQGLEFLIYFQGNSAPDKSGLPSDRFSAERTGGSVSTLTIQRTQQEDSAVYLCASSRWTALNTEAFFGQGTRLTVV.

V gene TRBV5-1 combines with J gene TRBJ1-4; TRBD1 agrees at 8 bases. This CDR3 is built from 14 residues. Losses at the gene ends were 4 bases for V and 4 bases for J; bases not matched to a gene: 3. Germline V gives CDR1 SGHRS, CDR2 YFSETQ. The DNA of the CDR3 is TGCGCCAGCAGCGGGACAGGACGTAATGAAAAACTGTTTTTT. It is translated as CASSGTGRNEKLFF.

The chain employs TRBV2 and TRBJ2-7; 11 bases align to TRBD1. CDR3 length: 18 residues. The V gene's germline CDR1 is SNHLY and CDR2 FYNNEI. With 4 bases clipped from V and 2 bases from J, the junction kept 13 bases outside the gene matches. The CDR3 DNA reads TGTGCCAGCAGTGTTTCTAGGCTCTGGACAGGGGGCCCCTACGAGCAGTACTTC. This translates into CASSVSRLWTGGPYEQYF.

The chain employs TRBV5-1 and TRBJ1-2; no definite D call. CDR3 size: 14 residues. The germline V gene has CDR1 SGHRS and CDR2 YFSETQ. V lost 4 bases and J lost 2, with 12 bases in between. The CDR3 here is CASSPAGRNYGYTF. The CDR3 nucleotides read TGCGCCAGCAGCCCCGCCGGCAGGAACTATGGCTACACCTTC.

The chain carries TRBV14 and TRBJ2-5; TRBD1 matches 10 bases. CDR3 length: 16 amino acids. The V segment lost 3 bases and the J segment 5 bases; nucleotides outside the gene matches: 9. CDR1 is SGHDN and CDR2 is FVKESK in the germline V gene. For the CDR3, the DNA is TGTGCCAGCAGCCAGACGGGGACAGGGGTTGAGGAGACCCAGTACTTC. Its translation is CASSQTGTGVEETQYF.

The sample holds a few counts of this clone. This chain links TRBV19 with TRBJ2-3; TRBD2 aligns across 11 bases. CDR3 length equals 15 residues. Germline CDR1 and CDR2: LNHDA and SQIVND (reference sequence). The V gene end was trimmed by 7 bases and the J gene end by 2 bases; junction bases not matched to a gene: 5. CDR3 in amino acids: CASTRLAGYTDTQYF. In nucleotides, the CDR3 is TGTGCCAGTACCCGACTAGCGGGGTACACAGATACGCAGTATTTT.

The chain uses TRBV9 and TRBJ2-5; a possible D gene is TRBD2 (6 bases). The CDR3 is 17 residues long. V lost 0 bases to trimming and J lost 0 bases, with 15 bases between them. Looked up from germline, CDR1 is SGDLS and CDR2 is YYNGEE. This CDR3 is CASSVGGLAPYQETQYF. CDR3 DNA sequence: TGTGCCAGCAGCGTAGGAGGGCTAGCGCCGTACCAAGAGACCCAGTACTTC.

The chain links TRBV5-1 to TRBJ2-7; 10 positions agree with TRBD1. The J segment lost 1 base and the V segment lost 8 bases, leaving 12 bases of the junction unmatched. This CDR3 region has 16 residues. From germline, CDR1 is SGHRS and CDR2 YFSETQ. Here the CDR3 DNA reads TGCGCCAGTGCCCCTGACAGGGGGCGCTTTTCCTACGAGCAGTACTTC. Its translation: CASAPDRGRFSYEQYF.

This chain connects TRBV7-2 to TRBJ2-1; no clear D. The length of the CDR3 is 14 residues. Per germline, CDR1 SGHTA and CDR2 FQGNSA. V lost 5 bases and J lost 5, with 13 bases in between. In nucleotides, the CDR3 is TGTGCCAGCAGCCCGGTGCGGAACCACAATGAGCAGTTCTTC. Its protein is CASSPVRNHNEQFF.

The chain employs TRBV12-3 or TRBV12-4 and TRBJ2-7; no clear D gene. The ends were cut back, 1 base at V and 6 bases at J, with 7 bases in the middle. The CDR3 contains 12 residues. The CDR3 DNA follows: TGTGCCAGCAGTTTAGTCAGCGTCGAGCAGTACTTC. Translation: CASSLVSVEQYF.

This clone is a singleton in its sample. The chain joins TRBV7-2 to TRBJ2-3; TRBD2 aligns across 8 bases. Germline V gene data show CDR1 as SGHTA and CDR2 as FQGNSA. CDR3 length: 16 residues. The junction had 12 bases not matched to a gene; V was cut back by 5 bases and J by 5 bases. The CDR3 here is CASSDAGAGAIDTQYF. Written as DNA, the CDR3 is TGTGCCAGCAGCGACGCCGGAGCGGGAGCTATAGATACGCAGTATTTT.

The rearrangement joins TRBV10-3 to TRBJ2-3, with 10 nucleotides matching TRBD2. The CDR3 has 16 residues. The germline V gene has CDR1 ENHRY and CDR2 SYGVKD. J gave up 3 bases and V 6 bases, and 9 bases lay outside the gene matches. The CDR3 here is CAIRGRLAGVTDTQYF. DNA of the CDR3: TGTGCCATCAGGGGTCGGCTAGCGGGAGTAACAGATACGCAGTATTTT.

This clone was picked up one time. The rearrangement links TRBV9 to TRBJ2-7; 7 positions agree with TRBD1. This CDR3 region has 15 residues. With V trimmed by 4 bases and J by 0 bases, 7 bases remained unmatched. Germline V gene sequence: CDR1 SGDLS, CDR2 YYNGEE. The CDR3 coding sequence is TGTGCCAGCAGCAACTACCGGGACAGCTCCTACGAGCAGTACTTC. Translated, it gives CASSNYRDSSYEQYF.

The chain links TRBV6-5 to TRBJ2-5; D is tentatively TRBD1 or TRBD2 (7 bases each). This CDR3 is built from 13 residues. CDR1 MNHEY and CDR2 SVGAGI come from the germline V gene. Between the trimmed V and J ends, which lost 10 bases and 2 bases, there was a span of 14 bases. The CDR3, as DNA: TGTGCCACCAGGGGGGGGCCTCAAGAGACCCAGTACTTC. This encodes CATRGGPQETQYF.

The CDR3 region is CASSPDQTSTDTQYF. CDR3 DNA sequence: TGTGCCAGCTCACCAGATCAGACTAGCACAGATACGCAGTATTTT. The chain combines TRBV18 with TRBJ2-3; D call uncertain. The CDR3 has 15 residues. Looked up from germline, CDR1 is KGHSH and CDR2 is LQKENI. V was shortened by 2 bases and J by 0 bases, with 9 bases between the two germline ends.

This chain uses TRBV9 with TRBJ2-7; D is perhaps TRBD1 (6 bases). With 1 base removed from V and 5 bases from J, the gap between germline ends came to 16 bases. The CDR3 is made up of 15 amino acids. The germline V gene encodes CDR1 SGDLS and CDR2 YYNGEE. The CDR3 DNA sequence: TGTGCCAGCAGCGTATCCCACAGGGATTTCGACGAGCAGTACTTC. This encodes CASSVSHRDFDEQYF.

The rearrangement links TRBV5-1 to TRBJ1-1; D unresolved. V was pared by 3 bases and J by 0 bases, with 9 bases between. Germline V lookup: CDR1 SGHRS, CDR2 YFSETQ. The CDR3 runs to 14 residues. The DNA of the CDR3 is TGCGCCAGCAGCTGGAGCCCCTTGAACACTGAAGCTTTCTTT. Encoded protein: CASSWSPLNTEAFF.

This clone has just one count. CDR3 nucleotide sequence: TGTGCCAGCAGCAAAGATCTTTTGTTAGCGGGAGCGAGGGAGCAGTTCTTC. Encoded protein: CASSKDLLLAGAREQFF. The chain uses TRBV21-1 and TRBJ2-1; TRBD2, the table's D call, lacks a check against the DNA. TRBV21-1 is deemed a pseudogene. CDR3 size: 17 residues.

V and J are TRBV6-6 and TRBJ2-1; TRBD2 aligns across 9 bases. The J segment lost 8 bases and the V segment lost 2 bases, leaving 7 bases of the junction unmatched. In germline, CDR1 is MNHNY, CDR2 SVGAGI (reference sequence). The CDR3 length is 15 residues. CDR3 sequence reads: CASSYEGGRGHEQFF. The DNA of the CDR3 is TGTGCCAGCAGTTACGAGGGCGGGAGGGGCCATGAGCAGTTCTTC.

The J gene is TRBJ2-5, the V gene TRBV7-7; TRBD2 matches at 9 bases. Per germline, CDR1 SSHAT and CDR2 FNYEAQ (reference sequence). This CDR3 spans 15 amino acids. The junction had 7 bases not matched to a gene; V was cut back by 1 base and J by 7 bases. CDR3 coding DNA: TGTGCCAGCAGCTTAGGTAGCGGGAGCGGCTTGACCCAGTACTTC. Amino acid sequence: CASSLGSGSGLTQYF.

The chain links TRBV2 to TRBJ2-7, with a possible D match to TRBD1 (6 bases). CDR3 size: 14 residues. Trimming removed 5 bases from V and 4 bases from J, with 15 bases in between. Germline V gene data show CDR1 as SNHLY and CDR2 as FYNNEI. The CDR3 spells CASSSGTYLYEQYF. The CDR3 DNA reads TGTGCCAGCAGTTCCGGGACATACCTATACGAGCAGTACTTC. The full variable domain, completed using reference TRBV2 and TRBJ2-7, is EPEVTQTPSHQVTQMGQEVILRCVPISNHLYFYWYRQILGQKVEFLVSFYNNEISEKSEIFDDQFSVERPDGSNFTLKIRSTKLEDSAMYFCASSSGTYLYEQYFGPGTRLTVT.

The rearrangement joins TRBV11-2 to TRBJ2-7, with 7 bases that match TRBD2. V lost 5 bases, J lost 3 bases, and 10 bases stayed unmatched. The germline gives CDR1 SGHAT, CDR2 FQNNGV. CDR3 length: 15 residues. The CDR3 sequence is CASSLSRGLHYEQYF. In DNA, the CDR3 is TGTGCCAGCAGCCTTAGTCGGGGACTACACTACGAGCAGTACTTC.

The CDR3 DNA reads TGTGCCAGCGAGGAAGTTGGCTCCTACGAGCAGTACTTC. Translating it yields CASEEVGSYEQYF. The V and J genes are TRBV28 and TRBJ2-7; D gene unclear. The CDR3 sequence is 13 residues long. Trimming cost V 8 bases and J 0 bases, with 11 bases left between them. The germline V gene encodes CDR1 MDHEN and CDR2 SYDVKM.

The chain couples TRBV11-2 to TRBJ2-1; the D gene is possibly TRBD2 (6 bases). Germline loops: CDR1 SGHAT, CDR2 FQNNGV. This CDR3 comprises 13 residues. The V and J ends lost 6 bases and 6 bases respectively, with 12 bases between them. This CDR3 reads CASRPSGRNEQFF. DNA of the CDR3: TGTGCCAGCAGGCCCAGCGGGCGCAATGAGCAGTTCTTC.

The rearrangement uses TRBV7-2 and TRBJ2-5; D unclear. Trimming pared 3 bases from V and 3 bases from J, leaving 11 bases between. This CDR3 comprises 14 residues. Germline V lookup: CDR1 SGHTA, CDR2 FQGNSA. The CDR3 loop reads CASSFGALKETQYF. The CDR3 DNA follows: TGTGCCAGCAGCTTTGGAGCACTAAAAGAGACCCAGTACTTC.

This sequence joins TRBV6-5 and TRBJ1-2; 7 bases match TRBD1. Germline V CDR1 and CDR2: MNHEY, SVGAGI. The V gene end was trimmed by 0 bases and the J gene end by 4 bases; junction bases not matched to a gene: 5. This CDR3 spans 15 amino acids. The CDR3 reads CASSYSIGTVYGYTF. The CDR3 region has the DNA TGTGCCAGCAGTTACTCGATTGGGACAGTCTATGGCTACACCTTC.

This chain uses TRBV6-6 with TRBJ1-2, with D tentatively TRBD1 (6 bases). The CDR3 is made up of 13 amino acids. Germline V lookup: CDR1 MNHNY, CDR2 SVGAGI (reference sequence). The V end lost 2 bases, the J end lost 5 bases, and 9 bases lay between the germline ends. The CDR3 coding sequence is TGTGCCAGCAGTTACACAGGGCTTTATGGCTACACCTTC. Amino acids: CASSYTGLYGYTF.

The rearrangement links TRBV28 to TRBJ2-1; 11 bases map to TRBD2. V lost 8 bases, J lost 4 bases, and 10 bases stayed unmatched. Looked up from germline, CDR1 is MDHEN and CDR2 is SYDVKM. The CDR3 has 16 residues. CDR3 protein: CASLPLGLAEYNEQFF. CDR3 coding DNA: TGTGCCAGCCTTCCTTTGGGACTAGCGGAGTACAATGAGCAGTTCTTC. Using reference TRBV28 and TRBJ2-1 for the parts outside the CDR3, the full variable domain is DVKVTQSSRYLVKRTGEKVFLECVQDMDHENMFWYRQDPGLGLRLIYFSYDVKMKEKGDIPEGYSVSREKKERFSLILESASTNQTSMYLCASLPLGLAEYNEQFFGPGTRLTVL.